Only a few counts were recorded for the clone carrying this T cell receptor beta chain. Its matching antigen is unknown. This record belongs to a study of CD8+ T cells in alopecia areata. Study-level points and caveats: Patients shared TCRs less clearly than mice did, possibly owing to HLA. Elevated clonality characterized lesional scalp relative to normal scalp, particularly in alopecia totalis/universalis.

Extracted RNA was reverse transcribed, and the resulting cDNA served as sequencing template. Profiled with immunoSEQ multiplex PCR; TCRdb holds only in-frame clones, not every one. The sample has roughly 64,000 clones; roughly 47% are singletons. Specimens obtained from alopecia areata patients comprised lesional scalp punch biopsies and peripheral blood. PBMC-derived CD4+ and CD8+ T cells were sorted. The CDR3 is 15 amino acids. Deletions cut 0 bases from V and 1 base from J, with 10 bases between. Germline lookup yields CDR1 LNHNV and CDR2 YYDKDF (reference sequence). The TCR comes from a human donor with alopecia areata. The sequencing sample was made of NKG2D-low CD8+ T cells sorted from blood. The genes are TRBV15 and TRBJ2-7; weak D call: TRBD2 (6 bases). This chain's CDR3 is CATSRDGTASYEQYF. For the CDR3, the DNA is TGTGCCACCAGCAGAGACGGGACTGCTTCCTACGAGCAGTACTTC.